Each of the 2 T cell receptor beta chains below was sequenced from the same sample in a study of cytomegalovirus exposure and HLA in healthy donors. Use of 60 Vbeta and 13 Jbeta primers characterized the PCR. The method was immunoSEQ multiplex PCR; TCRdb's version includes in-frame clones alone and lacks a portion of them. Of roughly 79,000 clones listed, approximately 81% were seen once; the top ten hold roughly 6.2%. Sequencing was performed on PBMCs. These receptor sequences come from a woman aged 50 to 60 in good health and CMV-seropositive.

The chain couples TRBV7-9 to TRBJ1-5; tentatively, D is TRBD1 (6 bases). This CDR3 spans 15 amino acids. V lost 4 bases and J 9 bases, leaving 19 bases between the germline ends. Germline-derived CDR1 and CDR2 are SEHNR and FQNEAQ (reference sequence). Here the CDR3 DNA reads TGTGCCAGCAGCTCGGGACTGGGGGGGCCCGCGCCCCAGCATTTT. Protein sequence: CASSSGLGGPAPQHF.

This chain uses TRBV19 with TRBJ1-5, with D possibly being TRBD1 (6 bases). The germline gives CDR1 LNHDA, CDR2 SQIVND (reference sequence). The CDR3 loop spans 15 amino acids. The V gene lost 6 bases and the J gene lost 5 bases, with 17 bases spanning the gap. For the CDR3, the DNA is TGTGCCAGTAGCCACCGAACAGGGAGACATCAGCCCCAGCATTTT. It encodes CASSHRTGRHQPQHF.